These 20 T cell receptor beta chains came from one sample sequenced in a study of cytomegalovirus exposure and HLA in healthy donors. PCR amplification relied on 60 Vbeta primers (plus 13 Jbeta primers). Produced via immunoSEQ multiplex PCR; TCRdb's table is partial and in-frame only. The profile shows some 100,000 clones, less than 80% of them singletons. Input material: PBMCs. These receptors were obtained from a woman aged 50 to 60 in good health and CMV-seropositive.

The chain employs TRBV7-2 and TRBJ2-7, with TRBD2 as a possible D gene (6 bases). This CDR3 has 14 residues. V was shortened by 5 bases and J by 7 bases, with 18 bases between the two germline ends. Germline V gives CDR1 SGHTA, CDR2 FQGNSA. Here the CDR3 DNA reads TGTGCCAGCAGCCCGAACCCGGGGGATTTGGAGCAGTACTTC. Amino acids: CASSPNPGDLEQYF.

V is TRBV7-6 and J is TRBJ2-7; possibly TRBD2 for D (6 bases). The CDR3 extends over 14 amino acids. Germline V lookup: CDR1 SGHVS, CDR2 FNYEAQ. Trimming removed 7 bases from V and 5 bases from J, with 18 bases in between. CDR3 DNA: TGTGCCAGCACCCTGATGGGGGGAAGGGACGAGCAGTACTTC. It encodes CASTLMGGRDEQYF.

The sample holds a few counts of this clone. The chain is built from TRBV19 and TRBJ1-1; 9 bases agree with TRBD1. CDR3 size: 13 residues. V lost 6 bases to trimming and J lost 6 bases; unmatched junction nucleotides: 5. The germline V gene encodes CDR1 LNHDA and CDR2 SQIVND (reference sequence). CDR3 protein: CASRLQGAAEAFF. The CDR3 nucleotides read TGTGCCAGTAGGCTACAGGGGGCGGCTGAAGCTTTCTTT. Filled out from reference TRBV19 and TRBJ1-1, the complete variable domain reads DGGITQSPKYLFRKEGQNVTLSCEQNLNHDAMYWYRQDPGQGLRLIYYSQIVNDFQKGDIAEGYSVSREKKESFPLTVTSAQKNPTAFYLCASRLQGAAEAFFGQGTRLTVV.

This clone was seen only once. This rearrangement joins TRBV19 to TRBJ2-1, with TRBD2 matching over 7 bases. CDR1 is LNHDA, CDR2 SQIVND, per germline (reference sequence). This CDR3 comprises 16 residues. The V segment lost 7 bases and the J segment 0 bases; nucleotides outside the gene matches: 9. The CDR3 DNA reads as TGTGCCAGTAAGGCGGGAGTGAGGAGCTCCTACAATGAGCAGTTCTTC. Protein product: CASKAGVRSSYNEQFF.

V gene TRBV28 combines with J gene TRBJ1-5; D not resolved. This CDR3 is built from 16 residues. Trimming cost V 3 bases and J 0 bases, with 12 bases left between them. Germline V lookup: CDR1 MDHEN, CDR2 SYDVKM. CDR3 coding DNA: TGTGCCAGCAGTTTTGAGGGCGCCTATAGCAATCAGCCCCAGCATTTT. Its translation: CASSFEGAYSNQPQHF.

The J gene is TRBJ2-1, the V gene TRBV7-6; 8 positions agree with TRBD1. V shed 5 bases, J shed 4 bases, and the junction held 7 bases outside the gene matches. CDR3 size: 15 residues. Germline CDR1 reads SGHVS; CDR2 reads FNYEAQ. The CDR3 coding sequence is TGTGCCAGCAGCCGGGGGAGGACAGGGTACAATGAGCAGTTCTTC. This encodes CASSRGRTGYNEQFF.

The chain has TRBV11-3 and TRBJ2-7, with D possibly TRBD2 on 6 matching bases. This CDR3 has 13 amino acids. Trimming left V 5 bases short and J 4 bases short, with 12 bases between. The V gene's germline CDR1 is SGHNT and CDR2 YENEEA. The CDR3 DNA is TGTGCCAGCAGCCCCGGCGGGGAATACGAGCAGTACTTC. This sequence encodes CASSPGGEYEQYF.

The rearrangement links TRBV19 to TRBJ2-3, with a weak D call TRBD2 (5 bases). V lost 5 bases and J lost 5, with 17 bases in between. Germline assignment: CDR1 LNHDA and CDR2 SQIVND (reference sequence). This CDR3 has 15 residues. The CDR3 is CASSPISLAGDTQYF. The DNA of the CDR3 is TGTGCCAGTAGTCCCATTAGCCTTGCGGGAGATACGCAGTATTTT.

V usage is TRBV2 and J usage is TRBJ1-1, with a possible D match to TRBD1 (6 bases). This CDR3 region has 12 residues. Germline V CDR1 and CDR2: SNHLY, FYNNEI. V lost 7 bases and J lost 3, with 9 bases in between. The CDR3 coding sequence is TGTGCCAGCATCCGACAGGACACTGAAGCTTTCTTT. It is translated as CASIRQDTEAFF.

DNA for the CDR3: TGTGCCAGCAGCTTGGCAGGGGTATCTGCCGCTGGGGCCAACGTCCTGACTTTC. It is translated as CASSLAGVSAAGANVLTF. The V call is TRBV5-4, the J call TRBJ2-6; a weak D match, TRBD1 (6 bases). The CDR3 spans 18 residues. Germline V CDR1 and CDR2: SGHNT, YYREEE (reference sequence). The V gene lost 0 bases and the J gene lost 2 bases, with 15 bases spanning the gap. Full variable domain (remainder filled in from reference TRBV5-4 and TRBJ2-6): ETGVTQSPTHLIKTRGQQVTLRCSSQSGHNTVSWYQQALGQGPQFIFQYYREEENGRGNFPPRFSGLQFPNYSSELNVNALELDDSALYLCASSLAGVSAAGANVLTFGAGSRLTVL.

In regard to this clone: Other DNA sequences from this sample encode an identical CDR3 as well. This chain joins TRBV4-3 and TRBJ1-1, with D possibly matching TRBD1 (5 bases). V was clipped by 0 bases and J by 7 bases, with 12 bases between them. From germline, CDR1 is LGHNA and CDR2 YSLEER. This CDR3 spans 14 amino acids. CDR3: CASSQDRGVGEAFF. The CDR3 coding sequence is TGCGCCAGCAGCCAAGATCGGGGGGTGGGTGAAGCTTTCTTT.

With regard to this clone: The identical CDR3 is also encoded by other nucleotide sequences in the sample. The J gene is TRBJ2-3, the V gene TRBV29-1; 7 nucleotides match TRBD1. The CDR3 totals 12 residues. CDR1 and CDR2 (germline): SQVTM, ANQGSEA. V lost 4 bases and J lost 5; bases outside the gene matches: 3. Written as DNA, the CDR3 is TGCAGCGTTGGACAGGGCGGAGATACGCAGTATTTT. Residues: CSVGQGGDTQYF.

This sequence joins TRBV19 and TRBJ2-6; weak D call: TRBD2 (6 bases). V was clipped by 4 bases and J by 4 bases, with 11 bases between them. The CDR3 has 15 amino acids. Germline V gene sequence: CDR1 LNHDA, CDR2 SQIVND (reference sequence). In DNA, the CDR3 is TGTGCCAGTAGTACCGGGACTGCGGGGGCCAACGTCCTGACTTTC. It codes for CASSTGTAGANVLTF.

The CDR3 sequence: CSATPEGGYTF. The DNA of the CDR3 is TGCAGTGCTACCCCCGAGGGCGGCTACACCTTC. The rearrangement joins TRBV20-1 to TRBJ1-2; no firm D call. The CDR3 contains 11 residues. V was trimmed by 4 bases and J by 8 bases, leaving 11 bases between them. CDR1 and CDR2 (germline): DFQATT, SNEGSKA (reference sequence).

CDR3 bases: TGTGCCTGGAGTGTATTGGGACAGGGCGATACCTATGGCTACACCTTC. Translated, it gives CAWSVLGQGDTYGYTF. The chain uses TRBV30 and TRBJ1-2; 9 nucleotides agree with TRBD1. The V gene's germline CDR1 is GTSNPN and CDR2 SVGIG (reference sequence). The CDR3 is 16 amino acids. V lost 0 bases, J lost 4 bases, and 9 bases stayed unmatched.

The CDR3 DNA sequence: TGTGCCAGCAGTGCCAGACTATCACATGGCTACACCTTC. Residues: CASSARLSHGYTF. The gene calls are TRBV25-1 and TRBJ1-2; D remains ambiguous. V was shortened by 4 bases and J by 6 bases, with 12 bases between the two germline ends. Looked up from germline, CDR1 is MGHDK and CDR2 is SYGVNS. The CDR3 consists of 13 residues.

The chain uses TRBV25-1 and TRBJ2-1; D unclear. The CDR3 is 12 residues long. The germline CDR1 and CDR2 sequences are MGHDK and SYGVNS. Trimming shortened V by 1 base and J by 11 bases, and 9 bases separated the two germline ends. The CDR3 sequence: CASSEFVSQQFF. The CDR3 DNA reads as TGTGCCAGCAGTGAATTTGTTAGCCAGCAGTTCTTC. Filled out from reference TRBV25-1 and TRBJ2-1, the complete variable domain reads EADIYQTPRYLVIGTGKKITLECSQTMGHDKMYWYQQDPGMELHLIHYSYGVNSTEKGDLSSESTVSRIRTEHFPLTLESARPSHTSQYLCASSEFVSQQFFGPGTRLTVL.

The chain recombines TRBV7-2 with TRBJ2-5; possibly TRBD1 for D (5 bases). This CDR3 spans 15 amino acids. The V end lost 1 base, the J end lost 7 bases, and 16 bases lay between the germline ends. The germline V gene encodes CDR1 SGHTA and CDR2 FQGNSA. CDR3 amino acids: CASSLGPQVQGTQYF. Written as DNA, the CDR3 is TGTGCCAGCAGCTTAGGTCCACAGGTGCAGGGGACCCAGTACTTC.

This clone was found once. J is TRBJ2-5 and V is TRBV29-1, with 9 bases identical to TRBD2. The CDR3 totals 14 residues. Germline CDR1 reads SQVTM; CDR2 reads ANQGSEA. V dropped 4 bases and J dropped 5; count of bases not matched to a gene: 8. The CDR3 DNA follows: TGCAGCGTTGCACCTAGCGGGGTTGAGGAGACCCAGTACTTC. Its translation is CSVAPSGVEETQYF.

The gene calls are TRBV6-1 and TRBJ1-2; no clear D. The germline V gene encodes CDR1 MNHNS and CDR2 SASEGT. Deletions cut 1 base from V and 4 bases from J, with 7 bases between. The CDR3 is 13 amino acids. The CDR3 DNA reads TGTGCCAGCAGTGAAGATAGAGCCTATGGCTACACCTTC. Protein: CASSEDRAYGYTF.